This TCR beta chain was captured in a study of control samples from healthy donors and cancer patients. The protocol was immunoSEQ multiplex PCR, while the TCRdb copy is restricted to in-frame clones and leaves out a portion. In the table there are about 180,000 clones, 90% to 95% of which are singletons. This TCR was sampled from a man younger than 45 in good health. Sequenced: blood.

The CDR3 spells CASSSPDRPSNYGYTF. The CDR3 nucleotides are TGTGCCAGCAGTTCCCCCGACAGGCCGTCTAACTATGGCTACACCTTC. V usage is TRBV6-2 or TRBV6-3 and J usage is TRBJ1-2, with D tentatively TRBD1 (6 bases). The CDR3 contains 16 residues. CDR1 is MNHEY and CDR2 is SVGEGT in the germline V gene. V lost 4 bases to trimming and J lost 0 bases, with 15 bases between them.